This T cell receptor beta chain was found in a study of CD8 T cells in Susac syndrome. Negative isolation yielded CD4+ and CD8+ T cells, and FACS enriched TEMRA cells. Trimming shortened V by 6 bases and J by 9 bases, and 17 bases separated the two germline ends. There are 14 residues in the CDR3. When the RNA was reverse transcribed, random hexamers were used with an input of about 0.5 to 1 ug. TCRdb processed the immunoSEQ multiplex PCR reads anew with MiXCR; each CDR3 protein has one entry. The sample holds about 100,000 distinct CDR3 sequences, around 95% seen once. This sequence was found in a human donor with Susac syndrome. The chain combines TRBV12-3 or TRBV12-4 with TRBJ1-4, with a weak D call TRBD1 (5 bases). Material: CD8+ T cells from PBMCs. CDR3 sequence: CASRHRDGAKKLFF. As DNA, the CDR3 is TGTGCCAGCAGGCACCGGGACGGAGCAAAAAAACTGTTTTTT.